One and the same sample provided the 13 T cell receptor beta chains below, sequenced in a study of cytomegalovirus exposure and HLA in healthy donors. Researchers ran the PCR with 60 Vbeta and 13 Jbeta primers. Here immunoSEQ multiplex PCR was the method, and the copy in TCRdb shows in-frame clones only, minus some. The data contain 95,000 to 150,000 clones, approximately 69% of them singletons. The sequenced material came from PBMCs. The receptor source for this set is a man in his forties or fifties in good health and CMV-seropositive.

The V gene is TRBV6-5, the J gene TRBJ2-7, with D possibly matching TRBD2 (6 bases). CDR3 size: 14 residues. Trimming took off 5 bases at V and 6 bases at J, with 17 bases between the two ends. In germline, CDR1 is MNHEY, CDR2 SVGAGI. CDR3 amino acids: CASSPPGLGGEQYF. The CDR3 region has the DNA TGTGCCAGCAGTCCCCCGGGCCTGGGGGGCGAGCAGTACTTC.

This clone showed up just a few times. The chain combines TRBV30 with TRBJ1-4; a possible D gene is TRBD1 (6 bases). The CDR3 is 13 amino acids. V lost 3 bases and J 4 bases, leaving 9 bases between the germline ends. Germline CDR1 is GTSNPN and CDR2 is SVGIG (reference sequence). In DNA form, the CDR3 reads TGTGCCTGGAGGGACAGAAATAATGAAAAACTGTTTTTT. It codes for CAWRDRNNEKLFF.

V gene TRBV7-2 combines with J gene TRBJ1-1; D unresolved. The length of the CDR3 is 15 residues. Germline V gives CDR1 SGHTA, CDR2 FQGNSA. V was cut by 3 bases and J by 4 bases, with 15 bases left in between. CDR3 in amino acids: CASSLSPVFPTEAFF. In DNA, the CDR3 is TGTGCCAGCAGCTTGTCCCCAGTTTTCCCCACTGAAGCTTTCTTT.

This chain joins TRBV27 and TRBJ1-2, with a tentative D call TRBD1 (6 bases). The V gene lost 2 bases and the J gene lost 3 bases, with 13 bases spanning the gap. This CDR3 is built from 15 residues. The germline V gene has CDR1 MNHEY and CDR2 SMNVEV (reference sequence). CDR3 amino acids: CASSLRAGVDYGYTF. DNA of the CDR3: TGTGCCAGCAGTTTAAGGGCAGGGGTGGACTATGGCTACACCTTC.

This clone was observed a handful of times. The junction and the germline gene differ at one end; a read error may be behind it. The chain combines TRBV7-7 with TRBJ2-1; maybe TRBD1 (5 bases). Germline values: CDR1 SSHAT, CDR2 FNYEAQ (reference sequence). This CDR3 is built from 15 residues. The CDR3 bases are TGTGCTAGCAGCCCCTCAGGGCCCCCAACGGATGAGCAGTTCTTC. This sequence encodes CASSPSGPPTDEQFF. Using reference TRBV7-7 and TRBJ2-1 for the parts outside the CDR3, the full variable domain is GAGVSQSPRYKVTKRGQDVTLRCDPISSHATLYWYQQALGQGPEFLTYFNYEAQPDKSGLPSDRFSAERPEGSISTLTIQRTEQRDSAMYRCASSPSGPPTDEQFFGPGTRLTVL.

The CDR3 region has the DNA TGCGCCAGCAGCCAAGGGGTTAGCGGGAGTTTACTTGAGACCCAGTACTTC. It yields the protein CASSQGVSGSLLETQYF. This chain connects TRBV4-1 to TRBJ2-5; 9 positions agree with TRBD2. CDR1 is MGHRA and CDR2 is YSYEKL in the germline V gene. V trimming: 1 base; J trimming: 5 bases; junction bases outside the gene matches: 11. This CDR3 comprises 17 residues.

The V call is TRBV29-1, the J call TRBJ1-3; unclear D gene. Trimming shortened V by 4 bases and J by 0 bases, and 7 bases separated the two germline ends. Germline CDR1 reads SQVTM; CDR2 reads ANQGSEA. CDR3 length: 13 residues. CDR3 sequence reads: CSVGFSSGNTIYF. In nucleotides, the CDR3 is TGCAGCGTTGGGTTCAGCTCTGGAAACACCATATATTTT. Using reference TRBV29-1 and TRBJ1-3 for the parts outside the CDR3, the full variable domain is SAVISQKPSRDICQRGTSLTIQCQVDSQVTMMFWYRQQPGQSLTLIATANQGSEATYESGFVIDKFPISRPNLTFSTLTVSNMSPEDSSIYLCSVGFSSGNTIYFGEGSWLTVV.

This chain connects TRBV15 to TRBJ2-2; a possible D gene is TRBD1 (6 bases). The germline CDR1 and CDR2 sequences are LNHNV and YYDKDF (reference sequence). The V end lost 0 bases, the J end lost 6 bases, and 26 bases lay between the germline ends. The CDR3 contains 20 residues. Here the CDR3 reads CATSRDHQGRMSLRAGELFF. The CDR3 nucleotides are TGTGCCACCAGCAGAGATCACCAGGGGCGCATGAGCTTGAGGGCCGGGGAGCTGTTTTTT.

This clone showed up just a few times. This chain connects TRBV9 to TRBJ1-4, with a tentative D call TRBD1 (5 bases). This CDR3 is built from 11 residues. Trimming removed 3 bases at V and 10 bases at J, with 7 bases between. CDR1 is SGDLS, CDR2 YYNGEE, per germline. CDR3 amino acids: CASSAGGKLFF. The CDR3 DNA follows: TGTGCCAGCAGCGCCGGGGGAAAACTGTTTTTT. The whole variable domain, remainder taken from reference TRBV9 and TRBJ1-4, is DSGVTQTPKHLITATGQRVTLRCSPRSGDLSVYWYQQSLDQGLQFLIQYYNGEERAKGNILERFSAQQFPDLHSELNLSSLELGDSALYFCASSAGGKLFFGSGTQLSVL.

This chain uses TRBV19 with TRBJ1-5; D not resolved. Germline loops: CDR1 LNHDA, CDR2 SQIVND (reference sequence). This CDR3 region has 13 residues. V was clipped by 3 bases and J by 8 bases, with 11 bases between them. DNA of the CDR3: TGTGCCAGTAGTATGAACAGCGGAGAGCCCCAGCATTTT. Residues: CASSMNSGEPQHF.

The chain uses TRBV19 and TRBJ1-6; TRBD1 agrees at 7 bases. Germline V gene sequence: CDR1 LNHDA, CDR2 SQIVND (reference sequence). The CDR3 is 18 residues long. V lost 7 bases, J lost 10 bases, and 22 bases stayed unmatched. CDR3 residues: CASTTNRGSPGGMSPLHF. Written as DNA, the CDR3 is TGTGCCAGTACGACCAACAGAGGGTCCCCAGGGGGAATGTCACCCCTCCACTTT.

J is TRBJ2-7 and V is TRBV5-3; 11 bases map to TRBD2. TRBV5-3 is labeled an ORF, and its function is uncertain. CDR3 length: 15 amino acids. With 4 bases clipped from V and 3 bases from J, the junction kept 6 bases outside the gene matches. The DNA of the CDR3 is TGTGCCAGAAGCGCGACTAGCGGGATAGACTACGAGCAGTACTTC. It specifies CARSATSGIDYEQYF.

The rearrangement uses TRBV6-5 and TRBJ2-5; 7 bases agree with TRBD1. The CDR3 is made up of 14 amino acids. V dropped 10 bases and J dropped 2; count of bases not matched to a gene: 10. Germline CDR1 is MNHEY and CDR2 is SVGAGI. The CDR3 sequence is CATTPPDRQETQYF. The CDR3 DNA is TGTGCCACCACTCCTCCGGACAGGCAAGAGACCCAGTACTTC.